Shown below are 29 T cell receptor beta chains from a single sample sequenced in a study of identical twins. TCRdb recomputed calls from the 5' RACE reads with MiXCR, one row per CDR3 protein. Of some 20,000 distinct CDR3 sequences listed, approximately 71% are singletons. The sample consisted of memory (CD45RO+) T cells sorted from blood. These receptors were taken from a woman younger than 35 in good health. This table probably holds off-target reads from a library built for another chain.

This clonotype appeared a few times. The genes are TRBV12-3 or TRBV12-4 and TRBJ2-7; D is unresolved. The CDR3 loop spans 14 amino acids. V gave up 5 bases and J gave up 4 bases, with 15 bases separating them. The DNA for the CDR3 is TGTGCCAGCAGTCCGTTTGGGCCCCAGTACGAGCAGTACTTC. Amino acids: CASSPFGPQYEQYF.

The genes are TRBV20-1 and TRBJ2-1, with 8 positions matching TRBD1. The length of the CDR3 is 14 residues. CDR1 DFQATT and CDR2 SNEGSKA come from the germline V gene (reference sequence). V gave up 5 bases and J gave up 9 bases; unmatched junction bases: 12. The CDR3 sequence is CSALDRAVNSEQFF. In DNA form, the CDR3 reads TGCAGTGCTCTGGACAGGGCAGTGAATAGTGAGCAGTTCTTC.

V gene TRBV20-1 combines with J gene TRBJ2-5; 13 bases line up with TRBD2. In germline, CDR1 is DFQATT, CDR2 SNEGSKA (reference sequence). The CDR3 runs 14 residues. V gave up 5 bases and J gave up 3 bases; unmatched junction bases: 3. The CDR3 coding sequence is TGCAGTGCTGGTGGGACTAGCGGGAAAGAGACCCAGTACTTC. Residues: CSAGGTSGKETQYF.

The rearrangement joins TRBV6-1 to TRBJ2-7; 7 bases are a match to TRBD2. Germline CDR1 and CDR2: MNHNS and SASEGT. The CDR3 extends over 17 amino acids. V was pared by 8 bases and J by 0 bases, with 16 bases of the junction left unmatched. CDR3 coding DNA: TGTGCCAGCGGAGCGGGGAGCGTAAGGAGGAGCTCCTACGAGCAGTACTTC. This sequence encodes CASGAGSVRRSSYEQYF.

This rearrangement joins TRBV20-1 to TRBJ1-3, with D hard to call. Trimming cost V 5 bases and J 0 bases, with 17 bases left between them. Germline CDR1 reads DFQATT; CDR2 reads SNEGSKA (reference sequence). The CDR3 length is 16 residues. Here the CDR3 DNA reads TGCAGTGCTTTTCCTCCCCAGCCGTTCTCTGGAAACACCATATATTTT. It codes for CSAFPPQPFSGNTIYF.

This clonotype was seen more than once but under ten times. This chain links TRBV2 with TRBJ2-5; 7 bases are a match to TRBD2. The CDR3 runs 13 residues. With 7 bases clipped from V and 0 bases from J, the junction kept 2 bases outside the gene matches. Germline V gene data show CDR1 as SNHLY and CDR2 as FYNNEI. DNA for the CDR3: TGTGCCAGCATCGGACTAGACCAAGAGACCCAGTACTTC. Translating gives CASIGLDQETQYF.

This clonotype was recorded once. This sequence joins TRBV5-1 and TRBJ1-4; D may be TRBD1 (5 bases). V was cut by 0 bases and J by 6 bases, with 6 bases left in between. Germline CDR1 reads SGHRS; CDR2 reads YFSETQ. This CDR3 spans 13 amino acids. DNA of the CDR3: TGCGCCAGCAGCTTGGGGGGGGATGAAAAACTGTTTTTT. This sequence encodes CASSLGGDEKLFF.

The V gene is TRBV6-2 or TRBV6-3, the J gene TRBJ2-1; D is unclear. This CDR3 contains 13 residues. The V and J ends lost 9 bases and 7 bases respectively, with 16 bases between them. CDR1 MNHEY and CDR2 SVGEGT come from the germline V gene. DNA for the CDR3: TGTGCCAGTAGTACCCCCATAACTAATGAGCAGTTCTTC. Protein sequence: CASSTPITNEQFF.

This rearrangement joins TRBV19 to TRBJ1-5, with D tentatively TRBD1 (5 bases). Trimming stripped 6 bases from V and 2 bases from J, with 11 bases between. Germline values: CDR1 LNHDA, CDR2 SQIVND (reference sequence). The length of the CDR3 is 14 residues. This CDR3 is CASRLTVGNQPQHF. CDR3 nucleotide sequence: TGTGCCAGTAGGTTGACAGTGGGCAATCAGCCCCAGCATTTT.

V gene TRBV7-9 combines with J gene TRBJ2-3; D tentatively reads TRBD1 or TRBD2 (6 bases each). This CDR3 has 14 residues. CDR1 is SEHNR and CDR2 is FQNEAQ in the germline V gene (reference sequence). Trimming cost V 6 bases and J 9 bases, with 19 bases left between them. CDR3 in amino acids: CASRWGRDEETQYF. The CDR3 nucleotides are TGTGCCAGCAGGTGGGGGCGGGACGAGGAAACGCAGTATTTT.

This sequence joins TRBV11-3 and TRBJ2-3, with 10 bases identical to TRBD2. Trimming took 5 bases from V and 4 from J; bases not matched to a gene: 6. The germline CDR1 and CDR2 sequences are SGHNT and YENEEA. The CDR3 has 15 amino acids. The CDR3 sequence: CASSSSGRFSDTQYF. As DNA, the CDR3 is TGTGCCAGCAGCAGTAGCGGGAGGTTCTCAGATACGCAGTATTTT.

This clonotype has more than one count but fewer than ten. The chain combines TRBV6-2 or TRBV6-3 with TRBJ2-2; D is uncertain. CDR3 length: 14 amino acids. Trimming took 9 bases from V and 4 from J, leaving 15 bases between them. CDR1 MNHEY and CDR2 SVGEGT come from the germline V gene. The CDR3 reads CASIGTAFTGELFF. The DNA for the CDR3 is TGTGCCAGTATTGGTACAGCGTTCACCGGGGAGCTGTTTTTT.

The CDR3 region has the DNA TGTGCCACCAGCAGATCGAGGACGGGAGAGACCCAGTACTTC. Translation gives CATSRSRTGETQYF. The genes are TRBV15 and TRBJ2-5; D unresolved. CDR1 and CDR2 from the germline V gene are LNHNV and YYDKDF (reference sequence). The CDR3 runs 14 residues. Trimming took off 2 bases at V and 4 bases at J, with 11 bases between the two ends. Supplemented by reference TRBV15 and TRBJ2-5, the full variable domain reads DAMVIQNPRYQVTQFGKPVTLSCSQTLNHNVMYWYQQKSSQAPKLLFHYYDKDFNNEADTPDNFQSRRPNTSFCFLDIRSPGLGDTAMYLCATSRSRTGETQYFGPGTRLLVL.

V gene TRBV6-1 combines with J gene TRBJ2-7, with TRBD2 identical over 8 bases. V dropped 4 bases and J dropped 6; count of bases not matched to a gene: 8. Looked up from germline, CDR1 is MNHNS and CDR2 is SASEGT. This CDR3 region has 14 residues. The CDR3 reads CASSGSSGRTEQYF. The DNA of the CDR3 is TGTGCCAGCAGTGGTTCCAGCGGGAGAACCGAGCAGTACTTC.

The rearrangement uses TRBV30 and TRBJ2-7; TRBD1 aligns across 7 bases. Germline V gene sequence: CDR1 GTSNPN, CDR2 SVGIG (reference sequence). This CDR3 is 14 amino acids long. Unmatched junction bases numbered 10, after V lost 5 bases and J lost 3 bases. The CDR3: CAWATGEMGYEQYF. CDR3 DNA sequence: TGTGCCTGGGCTACAGGGGAAATGGGCTACGAGCAGTACTTC.

The rearrangement uses TRBV5-1 and TRBJ2-7; no firm D call. The CDR3 is made up of 14 amino acids. The V gene lost 4 bases and the J gene lost 11 bases, with 22 bases spanning the gap. Per the germline V gene, CDR1 is SGHRS and CDR2 is YFSETQ. The CDR3 DNA reads TGCGCCAGCAGCCAGGACGGCTTCTTCGGTCGAAAGTACTTC. The encoded protein is CASSQDGFFGRKYF.

Here the CDR3 reads CASSRTSGITGELFF. CDR3 bases: TGTGCCAGCAGCCGGACTAGCGGGATCACCGGGGAGCTGTTTTTT. The chain uses TRBV6-2 or TRBV6-3 and TRBJ2-2; TRBD2 matches 12 bases. The CDR3 is made up of 15 amino acids. With 6 bases clipped from V and 4 bases from J, the junction kept 3 bases outside the gene matches. Germline lookup yields CDR1 MNHEY and CDR2 SVGEGT.

This chain uses TRBV12-3 or TRBV12-4 with TRBJ2-2; a weak D match, TRBD1 (6 bases). This CDR3 is built from 12 residues. Trimming shortened V by 3 bases and J by 9 bases, and 8 bases separated the two germline ends. The chain's CDR3 is CASSLGQWELFF. CDR3 bases: TGTGCCAGCAGTTTGGGACAATGGGAGCTGTTTTTT.

This chain joins TRBV7-9 and TRBJ2-1; D is uncertain. The CDR3 sequence is 14 residues long. Trimming cost V 3 bases and J 7 bases, with 13 bases left between them. The V gene's germline CDR1 is SEHNR and CDR2 FQNEAQ (reference sequence). For the CDR3, the DNA is TGTGCCAGCAGCTTTGGTGGCCACCGGAATGAGCAGTTCTTC. Translated: CASSFGGHRNEQFF.

In its sample, this clonotype was seen a few times. The chain uses TRBV23-1 and TRBJ2-7; TRBD1 is a possible D gene (5 bases). TRBV23-1 is classed as an ORF, of uncertain function. CDR3 size: 19 residues. Between the trimmed V and J ends, which lost 2 bases and 2 bases, there was a span of 25 bases. CDR3: CASSQKTVTSLLGTYEQYF. CDR3 DNA: TGCGCCAGCAGTCAAAAGACAGTTACCTCCCTCCTAGGGACCTACGAGCAGTACTTC.

In nucleotides, the CDR3 is TGTGCCAGCAGCGCGACAGGGGCGAACACCGGGGAGCTGTTTTTT. It encodes CASSATGANTGELFF. The chain uses TRBV9 and TRBJ2-2; TRBD1 agrees at 8 bases. Germline-derived CDR1 and CDR2 are SGDLS and YYNGEE. The CDR3 has 15 amino acids. With 3 bases clipped from V and 0 bases from J, the junction kept 1 base outside the gene matches.

The V gene is TRBV12-3 or TRBV12-4, the J gene TRBJ2-7; TRBD1 agrees at 8 bases. With V trimmed by 6 bases and J by 11 bases, 9 bases remained unmatched. The CDR3 is 12 residues long. This chain's CDR3 is CASSLGQGGEYF. In nucleotides, the CDR3 is TGTGCCAGCAGCCTAGGACAGGGTGGAGAGTACTTC.

This chain links TRBV7-3 with TRBJ2-2; D is ambiguous. The CDR3 loop spans 14 amino acids. Germline-derived CDR1 and CDR2 are SGHTA and FQGTGA. V was shortened by 5 bases and J by 8 bases, with 15 bases between the two germline ends. The CDR3 DNA reads TGTGCCAGCAGCCAGTCTCCGGGTTTGGGGGAGCTGTTTTTT. This gives the protein CASSQSPGLGELFF. Full variable domain (remainder filled in from reference TRBV7-3 and TRBJ2-2): GAGVSQTPSNKVTEKGKYVELRCDPISGHTALYWYRQSLGQGPEFLIYFQGTGAADDSGLPNDRFFAVRPEGSVSTLKIQRTERGDSAVYLCASSQSPGLGELFFGEGSRLTVL.

The chain recombines TRBV11-1 with TRBJ1-1; a weak D match, TRBD1 (5 bases). V dropped 5 bases and J dropped 3 bases, with 16 bases sitting between them. The CDR3 contains 15 residues. Germline V gene sequence: CDR1 SGHAT, CDR2 FQDESV (reference sequence). The CDR3 coding sequence is TGTGCCAGCAGCCCATTCGGACAAGGAGACACTGAAGCTTTCTTT. Translating gives CASSPFGQGDTEAFF.

The chain combines TRBV12-3 or TRBV12-4 with TRBJ2-1, with 9 bases lining up with TRBD2. The CDR3 extends over 15 amino acids. V was pared by 3 bases and J by 8 bases, with 8 bases of the junction left unmatched. CDR3 sequence (DNA): TGTGCCAGCAGTTTTGGGAGCGGGAGGAAATATGAGCAGTTCTTC. Translation gives CASSFGSGRKYEQFF.

The CDR3, as DNA: TGCAGCGCTGGCCTCCGGAGGGGACAGGGTATAGATACGCAGTATTTT. Its protein is CSAGLRRGQGIDTQYF. This rearrangement joins TRBV29-1 to TRBJ2-3, with 9 bases matching TRBD1. Germline V gene data show CDR1 as SQVTM and CDR2 as ANQGSEA. Trimming took 7 bases from V and 5 from J; bases not matched to a gene: 16. The CDR3 runs 16 residues.

In this sample, this clonotype turned up a few times. This sequence joins TRBV28 and TRBJ2-7; D may correspond to TRBD1 or TRBD2 (5 bases each). The V gene lost 6 bases and the J gene lost 2 bases, with 17 bases spanning the gap. This CDR3 is 15 amino acids long. CDR1 is MDHEN and CDR2 is SYDVKM in the germline V gene. CDR3 DNA: TGTGCCAGCAGCTATGGGGGAGCCTCCCCCTACGAGCAGTACTTC. Translation gives CASSYGGASPYEQYF.

V usage is TRBV2 and J usage is TRBJ2-1; tentative D call: TRBD1 (5 bases). The CDR3 extends over 14 amino acids. Germline V gene lookup returns CDR1 SNHLY and CDR2 FYNNEI. Trimming took off 2 bases at V and 1 base at J, with 6 bases between the two ends. In DNA, the CDR3 is TGTGCCAGCAGTGAACAGGGTTCCTACAATGAGCAGTTCTTC. This sequence encodes CASSEQGSYNEQFF.

The chain employs TRBV11-1 and TRBJ2-5, with unresolved D. The CDR3 extends over 13 amino acids. Germline values: CDR1 SGHAT, CDR2 FQDESV (reference sequence). Trimming shortened V by 5 bases and J by 3 bases, and 10 bases separated the two germline ends. CDR3 DNA sequence: TGTGCCAGCAGCCTCAACTTAGAAGAGACCCAGTACTTC. It translates to CASSLNLEETQYF.